This TCR beta chain came from a study of blood T cell repertoires in COVID-19. There are 16 residues in the CDR3. CDR1 and CDR2 (germline): LNHDA, SQIVND (reference sequence). Losses at the gene ends were 6 bases for V and 7 bases for J; bases not matched to a gene: 11. TCRdb's copy holds only in-frame clones and misses some; the assay was immunoSEQ multiplex PCR. This sample yields about 160,000 clones, of which 82% are seen a single time; 22% belongs to the top ten. The TCR was taken from a woman of 80 years or more with acute or convalescent COVID-19. The chain uses TRBV19 and TRBJ1-6; 8 bases align to TRBD1. The source material was peripheral blood. CDR3 in DNA: TGTGCCAGTAGCCTGGAGGGGGACAGGACAAATTCACCCCTCCACTTT. Protein product: CASSLEGDRTNSPLHF.